The present entry profiles one T cell receptor beta chain with its context. Which antigen it targets is not known. One base away there is no much larger clone; base qualities are not given. This specimen belongs to a study of T-cell memory formation after mild COVID-19 (dated by TCRdb to about 2021). General notes on the study: TCR sequence clusters from the two donors were largely donor specific. T-cell clones expanding and contracting after mild COVID-19 in a couple of donors were tracked by longitudinal TCRalpha and TCRbeta repertoire sequencing. The cohort was made up of two young adult volunteers, one female and one male, who were previously healthy. The full study reports these points: SARS-CoV-2 specificity of the second-wave clones peaking on day 37 was not confirmed. Contracting CD4+ clones were located mainly in the CM and EM memory subsets, whereas CD8+ clones were found to be enriched in EMRA. Some responding clones were detected in pre-infection memory, suggesting pre-existing cross-reactive memory T cells joined the SARS-CoV-2 response. The study included only a couple of mild cases, and larger cohorts that include severe cases with pre-infection samples were judged to be necessary. Clones contracting from day 15 to 85 had balanced CD4/CD8 phenotypes, while a second wave expanding from day 15 to 37 was biased towards CD4+.

This sample was sequenced with an Illumina NovaSeq 6000. TCRalpha and TCRbeta cDNA libraries were built by 5'RACE with constant-segment primers, adding sample barcodes and unique molecular identifiers. RNA was extracted from every sample with Trizol reagent. Library amplification was performed in two PCR steps, and a second sample barcode and Illumina TruSeq adapters were introduced in the second step. Libraries were sequenced on an Illumina NovaSeq with 2 x 150 bp paired-end reads. In the source study's methods: Demultiplexing of reads and collapsing into UMI-guided consensus sequences were performed with migec v1.2.7. Using mixcr v2.1.11, UMI consensuses were aligned to TRA and TRB V and J templates and then assembled into clonotypes. A clonotype was counted as expanded or contracted only when both edgeR and NoisET called the clonotype significant, with the noise models trained on biological replicates. For edgeR calls, the cutoffs were a false discovery rate-adjusted p below 0.01 and a log2 fold-change threshold of 1. As an exploratory analysis of dynamics, max-normalized trajectories of the 1000 most abundant clonotypes were examined with PCA combined with hierarchical clustering. Separately sequenced CD4+ and CD8+ repertoires were used to assign a CD4 or CD8 phenotype to each responding clone. TCRdb applied fastp at Q25 and MiXCR to the public reads, then kept only in-frame beta chains. CDR3 protein duplicates are merged, each entry listing the most common genes and DNA. TCRdb assigned the V and J calls; the authors' analysis was not used. In all, the sample holds hundreds of thousands of distinct CDR3 sequences, and around 27% of those were seen once. Of the sample, under 15% falls within the top ten clones.

V lost 0 bases and J lost 4 bases; the stretch between them is 17 bases long. From cysteine to phenylalanine, the CDR3 is 16 amino acids long. Only CDR3 DNA remains: 48 bases, in frame from the first base. CDR1 DFQATT and CDR2 SNEGSKA were looked up in the germline V gene (reference sequence). Ficoll-Paque density gradient centrifugation was used to isolate PBMCs. Material for sequencing was PBMCs or a T cell subset sorted from them (not recorded which). Recombination joined TRBV20-1 with TRBJ2-3; TRBD2 is perhaps the D gene, given 6 matching bases. The sequence was obtained from an adult woman who had mild COVID-19 (a few samples of this study predate the infection). The sample titles of this study are shuffled in the database, so cell type and time point are left out; the donor was told from shared clones. Here the CDR3 is given as CSARDRWRGKSDTQYF. The bases are TGCAGTGCTAGAGATAGATGGCGGGGCAAATCAGATACGCAGTATTTT.